These 8 T cell receptor beta chains originate from one sample sequenced in a study of T cells in Graves' hyperthyroidism and ophthalmopathy. Amplification targeted TCR beta CDR3 regions from RNA transcripts. In the first-round RT-PCR of the TCR CDR3, the HTBI primer set was used. Via MiXCR, TCRdb re-called the multiplex PCR reads, giving one row per CDR3 protein. The table includes under 350,000 distinct CDR3 sequences, 15% to 20% detected once. The sequencing input was blood. Receptors originate from a woman in her fifties or sixties with Graves' hyperthyroidism.

This clonotype was counted at least ten times. The chain carries TRBV11-2 and TRBJ2-7; D not resolved. The CDR3 has 14 residues. CDR1 is SGHAT and CDR2 is FQNNGV in the germline V gene. V lost 5 bases and J 4 bases, leaving 15 bases between the germline ends. The CDR3 coding sequence is TGTGCCAGCAGCCGCGAATCCGCACCGTACGAGCAGTACTTC. Protein sequence: CASSRESAPYEQYF. Full variable domain (remainder filled in from reference TRBV11-2 and TRBJ2-7): EAGVAQSPRYKIIEKRQSVAFWCNPISGHATLYWYQQILGQGPKLLIQFQNNGVVDDSQLPKDRFSAERLKGVDSTLKIQPAKLEDSAVYLCASSRESAPYEQYFGPGTRLTVT.

This clonotype has a count of ten or more. The V and J genes are TRBV6-1 and TRBJ2-7, with unresolved D. The CDR3 is 14 amino acids. CDR1 and CDR2 from the germline V gene are MNHNS and SASEGT. With 6 bases removed from V and 2 bases from J, the gap between germline ends came to 14 bases. Here the CDR3 reads CASRVGSLAYEQYF. The CDR3 DNA reads TGTGCCAGCAGAGTGGGGTCCCTTGCCTACGAGCAGTACTTC.

This chain links TRBV20-1 with TRBJ1-2; D might be TRBD1 (5 bases). Trimming stripped 6 bases from V and 4 bases from J, with 18 bases between. CDR3 size: 14 residues. Germline loops: CDR1 DFQATT, CDR2 SNEGSKA (reference sequence). The CDR3 region has the DNA TGCAGTGCACCGGACGGGGGGGATGGCTATGGCTACACCTTC. It translates to CSAPDGGDGYGYTF.

This clonotype was detected many times. In DNA form, the CDR3 reads TGTGCCAGCAGCAGCCTAGCGGGGGTCCAAGAGACCCAGTACTTC. Translated: CASSSLAGVQETQYF. The chain couples TRBV11-2 to TRBJ2-5; 10 bases agree with TRBD2. Germline CDR1 SGHAT, CDR2 FQNNGV. The ends lost 5 bases at V and 1 base at J; junction bases unmatched: 4. This CDR3 is built from 15 residues.

The table lists this clonotype with many counts. The rearrangement joins TRBV7-6 to TRBJ2-5, with 13 bases matching TRBD2. The CDR3 sequence is 17 residues long. J was trimmed by 2 bases and V by 5 bases; bases with no gene match: 8. Germline V lookup: CDR1 SGHVS, CDR2 FNYEAQ. The CDR3 loop reads CASSPSPGLAGQETQYF. CDR3 DNA: TGTGCCAGCAGCCCTAGTCCGGGACTAGCGGGGCAAGAGACCCAGTACTTC.

This clonotype was counted once. This chain connects TRBV20-1 to TRBJ2-1; 13 bases are a match to TRBD2. The length of the CDR3 is 14 residues. CDR1 DFQATT and CDR2 SNEGSKA come from the germline V gene (reference sequence). With 5 bases clipped from V and 8 bases from J, the junction kept 6 bases outside the gene matches. The CDR3 nucleotides are TGCAGTGCTCTTGGACTAGCGGGAGCACATGAGCAGTTCTTC. Amino acids: CSALGLAGAHEQFF.

This clonotype has a count of ten or more. CDR3 loop: CASKGQEGVPDTQYF. The CDR3 bases are TGCGCCAGCAAAGGGCAAGAGGGGGTGCCAGATACGCAGTATTTT. The chain couples TRBV5-1 to TRBJ2-3; maybe TRBD1 (6 bases). Trimming removed 6 bases from V and 4 bases from J, with 18 bases in between. Germline CDR1 SGHRS, CDR2 YFSETQ. The CDR3 has 15 amino acids. Together with reference TRBV5-1 and TRBJ2-3, the CDR3 gives the full variable domain: KAGVTQTPRYLIKTRGQQVTLSCSPISGHRSVSWYQQTPGQGLQFLFEYFSETQRNKGNFPGRFSGRQFSNSRSEMNVSTLELGDSALYLCASKGQEGVPDTQYFGPGTRLTVL.

The chain recombines TRBV6-1 with TRBJ2-1; 10 nucleotides line up with TRBD2. Germline V lookup: CDR1 MNHNS, CDR2 SASEGT. This CDR3 comprises 17 residues. Trimming removed 4 bases from V and 4 bases from J; junction bases left unmatched: 10. The CDR3 loop is CASSAPGLASMYNEQFF. The CDR3 nucleotides read TGTGCCAGCAGTGCCCCGGGACTAGCGTCGATGTACAATGAGCAGTTCTTC.